This T cell receptor (beta chain) appears in the sequencing data of a study of control samples from healthy donors and cancer patients. The repertoire was sequenced with immunoSEQ multiplex PCR; TCRdb's copy has only in-frame clones and lacks some. The table records approximately 90,000 clones, about 89% of them present only once. The CDR3 length is 15 residues. V was clipped by 2 bases and J by 2 bases, with 13 bases between them. CDR1 is SGHVS, CDR2 FQNEAQ, per germline. V usage is TRBV7-8 and J usage is TRBJ2-7; D might be TRBD1 (6 bases). The receptor's source is a man in his thirties or forties in good health. The sequenced sample was blood. CDR3 in amino acids: CASSLNSGATYEQYF. The CDR3, as DNA: TGTGCCAGCAGCTTAAATTCAGGGGCTACCTACGAGCAGTACTTC.